This T cell receptor (beta chain) was captured in a study of blood T cell repertoires in COVID-19. As for the study in general: Italy, Spain and the United States were the sources of the convalescent and acute COVID-19 samples. Sample material is recorded as cDNA or gDNA derived from T cells, B-cell-depleted T cells, or PBMCs.

The authors' processing: How many nucleated cells were present was estimated from reference gene primer amplification. Repertoires were generated with immunoSEQ multiplex PCR, while TCRdb's copy carries only in-frame clones and drops some. The V and J calls and clone size were taken over from that table, and D and trimming were inferred from the DNA. The table has under 30,000 clones, roughly 80% seen once. Germline CDR1 and CDR2: SQVTM and ANQGSEA. CDR3 size: 14 residues. The germline V and J ends were trimmed by 5 bases and 0 bases, with 11 bases remaining between them. Sequenced: peripheral blood. The V and J genes are TRBV29-1 and TRBJ2-4; D is uncertain. This receptor was taken from a woman in her 70s with acute or convalescent COVID-19. The CDR3 loop reads CSVRLQLAKNIQYF. CDR3 DNA: TGCAGCGTTCGGCTACAGCTAGCCAAAAACATTCAGTACTTC.